This TCR beta chain was captured by sequencing in a study of blood T cells in healthy people across ages. With a J-beta primer mix and a sample-barcoded 5' primer, a second PCR ran 7 to 11 cycles. TCRdb ran MiXCR on the 5' RACE reads and lists one entry per CDR3 protein. The data hold fewer than 1 million distinct CDR3 sequences, with around 45% observed a single time. The sample was blood. The clonotype was recovered from a man in his sixties in good health.

For the CDR3, the DNA is TGTGCCAGCAGTCATCCCGGGAGTTCGGGGAACACTGAAGCTTTCTTT. Its protein is CASSHPGSSGNTEAFF. The chain has TRBV6-6 and TRBJ1-1; D is unclear. Per the germline V gene, CDR1 is MNHNY and CDR2 is SVGAGI (reference sequence). CDR3 length: 16 amino acids. The V and J ends lost 5 bases and 1 base respectively, with 17 bases between them.